The next 14 T cell receptor beta chains were all read from a single sample in a study of blood T cell repertoires in COVID-19. TCRdb keeps only in-frame clones here, not all; method: immunoSEQ multiplex PCR. The sample has about 50,000 clones, approximately 92% seen once. Source material: peripheral blood. Every receptor here comes from an older woman with COVID-19, enrolled during active disease.

The gene calls are TRBV3-1 (or the pseudogene TRBV3-2) and TRBJ2-3; 8 nucleotides line up with TRBD2. This CDR3 region has 17 residues. V shed 4 bases and J 1 base; nucleotides not matched to a gene: 10. Germline lookup yields CDR1 LGHDT and CDR2 YNNKEL (reference sequence). CDR3 DNA: TGTGCCAGCAGCCCTACCCTGGAGCGGGAGCGCACAGATACGCAGTATTTT. It is translated as CASSPTLERERTDTQYF.

This chain connects TRBV12-2 to TRBJ1-5. TRBV12-2 is a documented pseudogene. The CDR3 runs 12 residues. The CDR3 DNA reads as TGTGCAAGATCCTATAGCAATCAGCCCCAGCATTTT. Its protein is CARSYSNQPQHF.

The V and J genes are TRBV30 and TRBJ1-4, with 10 bases matching TRBD1. CDR3 size: 14 residues. V shed 1 base, J shed 5 bases, and the junction held 1 base outside the gene matches. CDR1 GTSNPN and CDR2 SVGIG come from the germline V gene (reference sequence). Here the CDR3 DNA reads TGTGCCTGGAGTGCGGGACAGGGGAATGAAAAACTGTTTTTT. It yields the protein CAWSAGQGNEKLFF.

V gene TRBV9 combines with J gene TRBJ1-3; tentatively, D is TRBD1 (5 bases). CDR1 and CDR2 (germline): SGDLS, YYNGEE. CDR3 length: 13 residues. Trimming removed 3 bases from V and 3 bases from J, with 7 bases in between. The CDR3 DNA follows: TGTGCCAGCAGCGCCGGGGGTGGAAACACCATATATTTT. It codes for CASSAGGGNTIYF.

This clone was picked up a small number of times. The chain carries TRBV7-9 and TRBJ1-3, with no clear D. The CDR3 has 14 residues. The germline gives CDR1 SEHNR, CDR2 FQNEAQ (reference sequence). V lost 3 bases, J lost 1 base, and 7 bases lay in between. The CDR3 sequence is CASSFEQSGNTIYF. The CDR3 coding sequence is TGTGCCAGCAGCTTCGAACAGTCTGGAAACACCATATATTTT.

The CDR3, as DNA: TGCGCCAGCAGCCAAGATCGACCCGGACAGGTTGAGCTAATGAACACTGAAGCTTTCTTT. It specifies CASSQDRPGQVELMNTEAFF. The gene calls are TRBV4-3 and TRBJ1-1; the match to TRBD1 covers 7 bases. The germline V gene has CDR1 LGHNA and CDR2 YSLEER. This CDR3 is 20 amino acids long. V was clipped by 0 bases and J by 0 bases; unmatched bases: 16.

V usage is TRBV19 and J usage is TRBJ1-2; no reliable D call. Trimming pared 1 base from V and 2 bases from J, leaving 8 bases between. The germline CDR1 and CDR2 sequences are LNHDA and SQIVND (reference sequence). The CDR3 is 14 residues long. CDR3 loop: CASSIGGPNYGYTF. In DNA form, the CDR3 reads TGTGCCAGTAGTATAGGAGGCCCCAACTATGGCTACACCTTC. Full variable domain (rest looked up from reference TRBV19 and TRBJ1-2): DGGITQSPKYLFRKEGQNVTLSCEQNLNHDAMYWYRQDPGQGLRLIYYSQIVNDFQKGDIAEGYSVSREKKESFPLTVTSAQKNPTAFYLCASSIGGPNYGYTFGSGTRLTVV.

J is TRBJ2-5 and V is TRBV7-9; 9 nucleotides agree with TRBD1. With V trimmed by 4 bases and J by 4 bases, 7 bases remained unmatched. CDR3 size: 15 residues. Germline loops: CDR1 SEHNR, CDR2 FQNEAQ (reference sequence). CDR3 coding DNA: TGTGCCAGCAGCTCCGGGACAGGGTATCCAGAGACCCAGTACTTC. This sequence encodes CASSSGTGYPETQYF. Complete variable domain (other parts from reference TRBV7-9 and TRBJ2-5): DTGVSQNPRHKITKRGQNVTFRCDPISEHNRLYWYRQTLGQGPEFLTYFQNEAQLEKSRLLSDRFSAERPKGSFSTLEIQRTEQGDSAMYLCASSSGTGYPETQYFGPGTRLLVL.

V and J are TRBV4-1 and TRBJ1-3, with D possibly being TRBD1 (5 bases). Germline V gene sequence: CDR1 MGHRA, CDR2 YSYEKL. Trimming stripped 0 bases from V and 2 bases from J, with 5 bases between. The CDR3 length is 14 residues. CDR3 DNA sequence: TGCGCCAGCAGCCAAGACAGGGCTGGAAACACCATATATTTT. It translates to CASSQDRAGNTIYF.

In DNA, the CDR3 is TGTGCCAGCAGCCTACTAGCGCCCAACTCCTACGAGCAGTACTTC. It specifies CASSLLAPNSYEQYF. The chain employs TRBV6-2 or TRBV6-3 and TRBJ2-7, with 7 bases that match TRBD2. Germline V gene lookup returns CDR1 MNHEY and CDR2 SVGEGT. The CDR3 has 15 residues. Trimming removed 6 bases from V and 0 bases from J; junction bases left unmatched: 8.

CDR3 nucleotide sequence: TGTGCCACCTTGGACGGGGGAATGGGCAAAAACATTCAGTACTTC. This encodes CATLDGGMGKNIQYF. The V call is TRBV6-6, the J call TRBJ2-4; TRBD2 might be the D (6 bases). This CDR3 is 15 amino acids long. Germline CDR1 reads MNHNY; CDR2 reads SVGAGI (reference sequence). V was trimmed by 10 bases and J by 3 bases, leaving 19 bases between them.

The chain uses TRBV19 and TRBJ2-1; D perhaps matches TRBD2 (5 bases). V lost 8 bases, J lost 0 bases, and 8 bases lay in between. The CDR3 totals 13 residues. Germline CDR1 is LNHDA and CDR2 is SQIVND (reference sequence). CDR3 in amino acids: CASSGSSYNEQFF. For the CDR3, the DNA is TGTGCCAGTTCGGGGAGCTCCTACAATGAGCAGTTCTTC. Using reference TRBV19 and TRBJ2-1 for the parts outside the CDR3, the full variable domain is DGGITQSPKYLFRKEGQNVTLSCEQNLNHDAMYWYRQDPGQGLRLIYYSQIVNDFQKGDIAEGYSVSREKKESFPLTVTSAQKNPTAFYLCASSGSSYNEQFFGPGTRLTVL.

V and J are TRBV6-2 or TRBV6-3 and TRBJ1-1; 8 bases are shared with TRBD1. This CDR3 has 17 residues. Germline V lookup: CDR1 MNHEY, CDR2 SVGEGT. V was clipped by 2 bases and J by 5 bases; unmatched bases: 13. The CDR3 region has the DNA TGTGCCAGCAGTTACGCCCAGGGGGCGCCCCGGGGTACTGAAGCTTTCTTT. Its translation is CASSYAQGAPRGTEAFF.

The gene calls are TRBV23-1 and TRBJ1-5; 8 nucleotides align to TRBD1. TRBV23-1 is identified as an open reading frame with a role that is uncertain. The CDR3 runs 14 residues. The trim removed 7 bases at V and 2 bases at J, leaving 4 bases unmatched. The CDR3 spells CASIGQGCNQPQHF. The DNA of the CDR3 is TGCGCCAGCATTGGACAGGGTTGCAATCAGCCCCAGCATTTT.